This TCR beta chain was recorded in a study of T cell responses to AZD1222 COVID-19 vaccine. Only in-frame clones appear in the TCRdb table, and some are missing; sequencing was by immunoSEQ multiplex PCR. Of over 150,000 clones listed, roughly 90% were seen once; the top ten hold approximately 4.3%. CDR1 is LGHNT and CDR2 is FRNRAP in the germline V gene. Trimming took 5 bases from V and 1 from J, leaving 8 bases between them. The CDR3 is 13 residues long. Material: peripheral blood, obtained 28 days after the second AZD1222 dose. The J gene is TRBJ1-1, the V gene TRBV12-5; D gene ambiguous. The origin of this receptor is an adult who received the AZD1222 COVID-19 vaccine. CDR3 sequence: CASGPLTNTEAFF. The CDR3 region has the DNA TGTGCTAGTGGTCCTCTAACGAACACTGAAGCTTTCTTT.